This T cell receptor (beta chain) was sequenced for a study of blood T cell repertoires in COVID-19. Study in general: PBMCs, B-cell-depleted T cells, or T cells provided the cDNA or gDNA that made up the material.

TCRdb keeps only in-frame clones here, not all; method: immunoSEQ multiplex PCR. The table has some 170,000 clones, around 80% seen once; the top ten hold roughly 9.5%. Germline CDR1 and CDR2: LNHDA and SQIVND (reference sequence). The CDR3 contains 15 residues. V was clipped by 7 bases and J by 8 bases, with 21 bases between them. Sequencing input: peripheral blood. The chain carries TRBV19 and TRBJ2-1; possibly TRBD1 for D (6 bases). This receptor was taken from an elderly woman with active or convalescent COVID-19. CDR3 protein: CASTGVTGSGHEQFF. The CDR3 coding sequence is TGTGCCAGTACCGGAGTTACAGGGTCGGGCCATGAGCAGTTCTTC.